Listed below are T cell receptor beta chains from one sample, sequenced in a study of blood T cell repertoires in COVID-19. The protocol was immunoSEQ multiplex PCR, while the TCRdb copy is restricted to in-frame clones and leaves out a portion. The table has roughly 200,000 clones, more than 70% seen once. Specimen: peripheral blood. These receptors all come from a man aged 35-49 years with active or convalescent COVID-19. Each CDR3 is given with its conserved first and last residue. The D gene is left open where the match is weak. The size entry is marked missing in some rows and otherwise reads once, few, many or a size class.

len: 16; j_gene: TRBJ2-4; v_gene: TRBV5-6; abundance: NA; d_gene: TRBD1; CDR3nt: TGTGCCAGCAGCAAGACAGGGGGTGTAGCCAAAAACATTCAGTACTTC; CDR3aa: CASSKTGGVAKNIQYF
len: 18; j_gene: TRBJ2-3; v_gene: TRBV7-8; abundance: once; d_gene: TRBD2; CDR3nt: TGTGCCAGCAGCAAAACTGGGACTAGCGGGTCCCTTACAGATACGCAGTATTTT; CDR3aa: CASSKTGTSGSLTDTQYF
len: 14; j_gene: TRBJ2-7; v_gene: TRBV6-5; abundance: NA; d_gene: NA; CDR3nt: TGTGCCAGCAGTTTGACAGGCGGACACTACGAGCAGTACTTC; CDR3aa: CASSLTGGHYEQYF
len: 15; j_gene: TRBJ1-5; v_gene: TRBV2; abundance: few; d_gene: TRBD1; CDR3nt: TGTGCCAGCAGAGACAGGGGTAATAGCAATCAGCCCCAGCATTTT; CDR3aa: CASRDRGNSNQPQHF
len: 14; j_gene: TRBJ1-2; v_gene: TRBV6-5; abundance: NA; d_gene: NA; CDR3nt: TGTGCCAGCAGCTCCGACAGGACCAGGTTTAGCTACACCTTC; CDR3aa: CASSSDRTRFSYTF
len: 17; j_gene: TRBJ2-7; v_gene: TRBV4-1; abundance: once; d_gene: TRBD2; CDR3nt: TGCGCCAGCAGCCAAGACCCTAGCGGGGGGCGAACCTACGAGCAGTACTTC; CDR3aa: CASSQDPSGGRTYEQYF
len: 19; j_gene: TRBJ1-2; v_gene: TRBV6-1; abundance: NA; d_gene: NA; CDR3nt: TGTGCCAGCAGTGAATTTTATCGCGTTGGCGGGGATGCGAACTATGGCTACACCTTC; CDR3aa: CASSEFYRVGGDANYGYTF
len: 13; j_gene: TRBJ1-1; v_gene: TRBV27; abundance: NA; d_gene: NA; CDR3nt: TGTGCCAGCAGTTTAGAGGGGAACACTGAAGCTTTCTTT; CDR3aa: CASSLEGNTEAFF
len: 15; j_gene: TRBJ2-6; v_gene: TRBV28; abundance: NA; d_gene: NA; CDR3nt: TGTGCCAGCAGTTTCGGACTCTCTGGGGCCAACGTCCTGACTTTC; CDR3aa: CASSFGLSGANVLTF
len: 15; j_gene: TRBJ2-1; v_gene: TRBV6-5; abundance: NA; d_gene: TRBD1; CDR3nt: TGTGCCAGCAGTAGGGGGGGACAGGGGTACGGTGAGCAGTTCTTC; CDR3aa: CASSRGGQGYGEQFF
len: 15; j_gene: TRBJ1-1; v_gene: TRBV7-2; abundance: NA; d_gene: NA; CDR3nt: TGTGCCAGCAGCTCCCTTCGGTTGGGGGGGGCTGAAGCTTTCTTT; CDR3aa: CASSSLRLGGAEAFF
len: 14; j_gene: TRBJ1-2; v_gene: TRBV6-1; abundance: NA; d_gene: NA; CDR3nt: TGTGCCAGCAGTGAAGCTGTCAGGGCGGGGGGCTACACCTTC; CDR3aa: CASSEAVRAGGYTF
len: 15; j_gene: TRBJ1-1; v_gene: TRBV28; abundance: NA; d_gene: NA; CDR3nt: TGTGCCAGCAGCCCCGTGACGACAGGAGCCCCTGAAGCTTTCTTT; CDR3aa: CASSPVTTGAPEAFF
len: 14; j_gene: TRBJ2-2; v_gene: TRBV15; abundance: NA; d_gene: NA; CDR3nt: TGTGCCACCAGCAGGGCAACGAACACCGGGGAGCTGTTTTTT; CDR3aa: CATSRATNTGELFF
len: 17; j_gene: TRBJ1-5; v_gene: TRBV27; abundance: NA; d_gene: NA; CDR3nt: TGTGCCAGTAGTAGAGGGGGGGGCCCATATAGCAATCAGCCCCAGCATTTT; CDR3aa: CASSRGGGPYSNQPQHF
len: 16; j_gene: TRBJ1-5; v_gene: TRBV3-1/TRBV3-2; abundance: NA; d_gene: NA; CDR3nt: TGTGCCAGCAGCCAAGGCACCCCAGGGTTAAATCAGCCCCAGCATTTT; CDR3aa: CASSQGTPGLNQPQHF